The entry below gives a single TCR beta chain sequence along with its context. This record belongs to a study of TIL therapy for anti-PD-1-resistant metastatic lung cancer. The libraries were made with immunoSEQ v3. TCRdb keeps only in-frame clones here, not all; method: immunoSEQ multiplex PCR. The sample yields over 20,000 clones, 55% to 75% seen once. Time point described: pre-treatment sample, taken before nivolumab and TIL therapy. Tumor tissue came from excised metastases, mostly pleural nodules or supraclavicular lymph nodes. Enrollment ran from 2017 to early 2020. The ends were cut back, 4 bases at V and 1 base at J, with 17 bases in the middle. The CDR3 has 16 residues. The V gene's germline CDR1 is SGHDT and CDR2 YYEEEE.

The rearrangement uses TRBV5-6 and TRBJ1-2; tentative D call: TRBD1 (5 bases). The material was tumor tissue, obtained at baseline. This clonotype was obtained from a person aged 30 to 80 with non-small cell lung cancer. The CDR3 here is CASSPPDSRHNYGYTF. The CDR3 DNA reads as TGTGCCAGCAGCCCCCCAGACAGTCGACATAACTATGGCTACACCTTC.